This is a list of T cell receptor beta chains from one sample in a study of blood T cell repertoires in COVID-19. Clones were read by immunoSEQ multiplex PCR, and TCRdb kept only the in-frame ones, dropping some. The table records roughly 140,000 clones, around 80% of them present only once. The sample taken for sequencing was peripheral blood. The receptors derive from a man between 60 and 70 years old with active or convalescent COVID-19. The CDR3 runs from the conserved cysteine through the conserved F or W. Each record gives: V gene, clone size, D gene, J gene, CDR3 protein, CDR3 DNA. A D gene is named only where the DNA matches it firmly. For some rows the clone size is stated as once, few or many, or as a class when expanded; others skip it.

V: TRBV3-1/TRBV3-2; size: .; D: TRBD2; J: TRBJ2-4; CDR3: CASSQVAGENIQYF; DNA: TGTGCCAGCAGCCAAGTAGCGGGGGAAAACATTCAGTACTTC
V: TRBV7-2; size: once; D: .; J: TRBJ2-7; CDR3: CASSLTPEQYF; DNA: TGTGCCAGCAGTTTGACACCTGAGCAGTACTTC
V: TRBV3-1/TRBV3-2; size: .; D: TRBD1; J: TRBJ2-2; CDR3: CASSQASDRGAGELFF; DNA: TGTGCCAGCAGCCAAGCTTCCGACAGGGGGGCCGGGGAGCTGTTTTTT
V: TRBV10-2; size: once; D: .; J: TRBJ1-2; CDR3: CASSVRGGDYVGYTF; DNA: TGCGCCAGCAGTGTCCGTGGAGGAGATTATGTCGGCTACACCTTC
V: TRBV11-3; size: .; D: TRBD1; J: TRBJ2-2; CDR3: CASSSGQGAAGELFF; DNA: TGTGCCAGCAGCTCGGGACAGGGGGCAGCCGGGGAGCTGTTTTTT
V: TRBV12-3/TRBV12-4; size: .; D: TRBD1; J: TRBJ1-1; CDR3: CASRKGQGSEAFF; DNA: TGTGCCAGCAGGAAGGGACAGGGCTCTGAAGCTTTCTTT
V: TRBV19; size: .; D: .; J: TRBJ1-3; CDR3: CASMIVTGNTIYF; DNA: TGTGCCAGTATGATAGTTACTGGAAACACCATATATTTT
V: TRBV2; size: few; D: .; J: TRBJ2-2; CDR3: CASRESGSNTGELFF; DNA: TGTGCCAGCAGAGAAAGCGGATCGAACACCGGGGAGCTGTTTTTT
V: TRBV5-6; size: .; D: .; J: TRBJ2-2; CDR3: CASSFIGFGGELFF; DNA: TGTGCCAGCAGCTTTATCGGTTTTGGCGGGGAGCTGTTTTTT
V: TRBV4-1; size: .; D: .; J: TRBJ1-2; CDR3: CASSQTGQLNYGYTF; DNA: TGCGCCAGCAGTCAGACCGGACAGCTTAACTATGGCTACACCTTC
V: TRBV2; size: .; D: TRBD2; J: TRBJ2-3; CDR3: CASLGGGPLDTQYF; DNA: TGTGCCAGCCTGGGCGGGGGGCCATTAGATACGCAGTATTTT
V: TRBV19; size: .; D: TRBD1; J: TRBJ1-2; CDR3: CASRQTGGFANYGYTF; DNA: TGTGCCAGTAGGCAGACAGGGGGCTTCGCAAACTATGGCTACACCTTC
V: TRBV5-1; size: .; D: TRBD1; J: TRBJ1-2; CDR3: CASGPGQTNYGYTF; DNA: TGCGCCAGCGGGCCGGGACAGACTAACTATGGCTACACCTTC
V: TRBV10-3; size: .; D: .; J: TRBJ2-1; CDR3: CAISESASDNEQFF; DNA: TGTGCCATCAGTGAGTCTGCTAGCGACAATGAGCAGTTCTTC
V: TRBV19; size: .; D: TRBD2; J: TRBJ2-2; CDR3: CASNKRWTSGRASNTGELFF; DNA: TGTGCCAGTAATAAGCGCTGGACTAGCGGGAGGGCCTCGAACACCGGGGAGCTGTTTTTT
V: TRBV19; size: .; D: .; J: TRBJ1-4; CDR3: CASNEEPTFRKLFF; DNA: TGTGCCAGTAATGAGGAGCCCACTTTCAGAAAACTGTTTTTT